The 30 T cell receptor beta chains reported below all come from one sample, sequenced in a study of PD-1 blockade in classical Hodgkin lymphoma. Following autologous stem cell transplantation, relapse occurred in every patient, and exposure to brentuximab vedotin varied. Assay used: immunoSEQ multiplex PCR; TCRdb lists only in-frame clones, some missing. The sample has roughly 50,000 clones; 81% are singletons. The sequencing used peripheral blood mononuclear cells (PBMCs), collected at baseline. These receptors originate from a human donor with classical Hodgkin lymphoma.

The chain uses TRBV30 and TRBJ2-7, with TRBD2 matching 12 bases. The junction had 2 bases not matched to a gene; V was cut back by 5 bases and J by 6 bases. The CDR3 loop spans 12 amino acids. Germline V CDR1 and CDR2: GTSNPN, SVGIG (reference sequence). This CDR3 is CAWGLAGTEQYV. The CDR3 DNA is TGTGCCTGGGGACTAGCGGGAACCGAGCAGTACGTC.

V gene TRBV7-9 combines with J gene TRBJ1-1, with D unclear. The CDR3 totals 14 residues. With 3 bases removed from V and 6 bases from J, the gap between germline ends came to 14 bases. Germline CDR1 reads SEHNR; CDR2 reads FQNEAQ (reference sequence). Written as DNA, the CDR3 is TGTGCCAGCAGCTTGGTGAGTGGGATAGCTGAAGCTTTCTTT. Translated, it gives CASSLVSGIAEAFF.

This rearrangement joins TRBV19 to TRBJ2-5; TRBD1 aligns across 8 bases. The junction had 7 bases not matched to a gene; V was cut back by 3 bases and J by 4 bases. CDR1 LNHDA and CDR2 SQIVND come from the germline V gene (reference sequence). CDR3 length equals 15 residues. As DNA, the CDR3 is TGTGCCAGTAGTATGGGCAGGGGGCGCGGAGAGACCCAGTACTTC. This sequence encodes CASSMGRGRGETQYF.

The chain recombines TRBV7-8 with TRBJ2-1; 9 bases agree with TRBD1. Trimming took 5 bases from V and 9 from J; bases not matched to a gene: 11. Germline V CDR1 and CDR2: SGHVS, FQNEAQ. This CDR3 contains 15 residues. The CDR3 sequence: CASSPERDREVEQFF. The CDR3, as DNA: TGTGCCAGCAGCCCAGAAAGGGACAGGGAGGTTGAGCAGTTCTTC.

The chain links TRBV5-1 to TRBJ2-1; D might be TRBD1 (6 bases). Per germline, CDR1 SGHRS and CDR2 YFSETQ. This CDR3 region has 13 residues. V lost 4 bases and J lost 8, with 13 bases in between. The CDR3 nucleotides read TGCGCCAGCAGCCGGGACACCGGCGATGAGCAGTTCTTC. Translation gives CASSRDTGDEQFF. Full variable domain (remainder filled in from reference TRBV5-1 and TRBJ2-1): KAGVTQTPRYLIKTRGQQVTLSCSPISGHRSVSWYQQTPGQGLQFLFEYFSETQRNKGNFPGRFSGRQFSNSRSEMNVSTLELGDSALYLCASSRDTGDEQFFGPGTRLTVL.

This chain links TRBV7-2 with TRBJ1-1; no clear D gene. Trimming stripped 1 base from V and 4 bases from J, with 1 base between. This CDR3 has 11 amino acids. Looked up from germline, CDR1 is SGHTA and CDR2 is FQGNSA. CDR3 in DNA: TGTGCCAGCAGCTTAGGCACTGAAGCTTTCTTT. Protein: CASSLGTEAFF. The complete variable domain, with remaining parts taken from reference TRBV7-2 and TRBJ1-1, reads GAGVSQSPSNKVTEKGKDVELRCDPISGHTALYWYRQSLGQGLEFLIYFQGNSAPDKSGLPSDRFSAERTGGSVSTLTIQRTQQEDSAVYLCASSLGTEAFFGQGTRLTVV.

V is TRBV19 and J is TRBJ2-2; possibly TRBD1 or TRBD2 for D (5 bases each). The length of the CDR3 is 13 residues. Germline V CDR1 and CDR2: LNHDA, SQIVND (reference sequence). V lost 5 bases to trimming and J lost 2 bases, with 6 bases between them. Here the CDR3 reads CASSGGNTGELFF. The CDR3 region has the DNA TGTGCCAGTAGTGGGGGAAACACCGGGGAGCTGTTTTTT.

The chain joins TRBV19 to TRBJ2-7, with 7 bases lining up with TRBD1. The trim removed 3 bases at V and 3 bases at J, leaving 5 bases unmatched. There are 14 residues in the CDR3. Germline V lookup: CDR1 LNHDA, CDR2 SQIVND (reference sequence). The CDR3, as DNA: TGTGCCAGTAGTATCCCGGACAGGATCTACGAGCAGTACTTC. This encodes CASSIPDRIYEQYF. The whole variable domain, filled in from reference TRBV19 and TRBJ2-7, reads DGGITQSPKYLFRKEGQNVTLSCEQNLNHDAMYWYRQDPGQGLRLIYYSQIVNDFQKGDIAEGYSVSREKKESFPLTVTSAQKNPTAFYLCASSIPDRIYEQYFGPGTRLTVT.

This sequence joins TRBV10-1 and TRBJ2-1; TRBD2 is a possible D gene (7 bases). This CDR3 comprises 19 residues. Trimming left V 5 bases short and J 3 bases short, with 26 bases between. Germline V CDR1 and CDR2: WNHNN, SYGVQD (reference sequence). The CDR3 region is CASSPKRGGGQGGYNEQFF. For the CDR3, the DNA is TGCGCCAGCAGTCCTAAAAGGGGGGGAGGTCAAGGGGGCTACAATGAGCAGTTCTTC.

This rearrangement joins TRBV6-6 to TRBJ2-7; D is undetermined. The CDR3 is 13 residues long. Per germline, CDR1 MNHNY and CDR2 SVGAGI (reference sequence). Trimming took off 2 bases at V and 3 bases at J, with 8 bases between the two ends. The CDR3 here is CASSYKDHYEQYF. CDR3 DNA: TGTGCCAGCAGTTACAAGGATCACTACGAGCAGTACTTC.

The rearrangement uses TRBV10-3 and TRBJ2-7; 7 positions match TRBD2. This CDR3 is built from 16 residues. CDR1 and CDR2 (germline): ENHRY, SYGVKD. Trimming removed 2 bases from V and 5 bases from J; junction bases left unmatched: 12. CDR3 sequence reads: CAISEVGRAGPNEQYF. CDR3 coding DNA: TGTGCCATCAGTGAGGTGGGGAGGGCGGGACCCAACGAGCAGTACTTC.

The chain is built from TRBV30 and TRBJ1-1; tentatively, D is TRBD1 (5 bases). Germline V gene sequence: CDR1 GTSNPN, CDR2 SVGIG (reference sequence). The CDR3 has 15 amino acids. The germline V and J ends were trimmed by 4 bases and 0 bases, with 15 bases remaining between them. This chain's CDR3 is CAWTTRGFMNTEAFF. The CDR3 DNA reads as TGTGCCTGGACTACCCGGGGCTTTATGAACACTGAAGCTTTCTTT.

The gene calls are TRBV5-1 and TRBJ2-3; TRBD1 agrees at 7 bases. Germline V gene data show CDR1 as SGHRS and CDR2 as YFSETQ. The CDR3 covers 15 residues. V trimming: 4 bases; J trimming: 1 base; junction bases outside the gene matches: 6. DNA for the CDR3: TGCGCCAGCAGCCAACAGGGGATCGGCACAGATACGCAGTATTTT. Translated: CASSQQGIGTDTQYF.

The chain employs TRBV7-2 and TRBJ2-1, with a possible D match to TRBD1 (5 bases). Trimming removed 5 bases from V and 3 bases from J, with 17 bases in between. Germline lookup yields CDR1 SGHTA and CDR2 FQGNSA. CDR3 length: 16 amino acids. The CDR3 sequence is CASSDLQARNYNEQFF. The CDR3 region has the DNA TGTGCCAGCAGCGACCTACAGGCCCGAAACTACAATGAGCAGTTCTTC.

This clone was counted once. This chain links TRBV4-2 with TRBJ2-5; D not certain. The end of the DNA fits TRBJ2-7 better, so the J call may be wrong. CDR3 length: 13 residues. Per germline, CDR1 LGHNA and CDR2 YNFKEQ. CDR3 loop: CASSQDLYDEQYF. The CDR3 nucleotides are TGTGCCAGCAGCCAAGATCTGTATGACGAGCAGTACTTC.

This chain links TRBV4-1 with TRBJ2-7; D is unresolved. Looked up from germline, CDR1 is MGHRA and CDR2 is YSYEKL. This CDR3 is built from 14 residues. V was clipped by 1 base and J by 6 bases, with 13 bases between them. The CDR3 DNA follows: TGCGCCAGCAGCCAAGCCCTTCTATGGACCGAGCAGTACTTC. This translates into CASSQALLWTEQYF.

J is TRBJ2-5 and V is TRBV7-8; D may be TRBD2 (6 bases). The CDR3 runs to 14 residues. Trimming took off 1 base at V and 4 bases at J, with 10 bases between the two ends. Germline lookup yields CDR1 SGHVS and CDR2 FQNEAQ. The CDR3 sequence: CASSLGDWPETQYF. In nucleotides, the CDR3 is TGTGCCAGCAGCTTAGGGGACTGGCCAGAGACCCAGTACTTC.

The J gene is TRBJ1-5, the V gene TRBV6-5; D not resolved. CDR3 length: 14 amino acids. V lost 5 bases, J lost 7 bases, and 15 bases lay in between. Germline V gives CDR1 MNHEY, CDR2 SVGAGI. The CDR3 sequence: CASSRRTGLQPQHF. CDR3 sequence (DNA): TGTGCCAGCAGTCGCAGGACCGGGTTACAGCCCCAGCATTTT.

The J gene is TRBJ2-1, the V gene TRBV20-1, with D perhaps matching TRBD1 or TRBD2 (5 bases each). Germline CDR1 DFQATT, CDR2 SNEGSKA (reference sequence). This CDR3 is built from 11 residues. V lost 5 bases to trimming and J lost 7 bases, with 9 bases between them. CDR3 in DNA: TGCAGTGCTTGGGACGCGAATGAGCAGTTCTTC. Translation gives CSAWDANEQFF.

V is TRBV30 and J is TRBJ2-7; D unclear. The V end was cut by 3 bases, the J end by 4 bases, with 10 bases between. Looked up from germline, CDR1 is GTSNPN and CDR2 is SVGIG (reference sequence). The CDR3 consists of 12 residues. The CDR3 DNA reads TGTGCCTGGAGCCCCCCCGGGTACGAGCAGTACTTC. It translates to CAWSPPGYEQYF.

This sequence joins TRBV5-4 and TRBJ2-3, with 15 bases aligning to TRBD2. CDR1 is SGHNT and CDR2 is YYREEE in the germline V gene (reference sequence). Trimming removed 5 bases from V and 3 bases from J; junction bases left unmatched: 4. This CDR3 comprises 16 residues. The CDR3 DNA is TGTGCCAGCAGTTGGGGACTAGCGGGAGGTACAGATACGCAGTATTTT. Its protein product is CASSWGLAGGTDTQYF.

V usage is TRBV30 and J usage is TRBJ1-5, with TRBD1 identical over 8 bases. The V gene end was trimmed by 8 bases and the J gene end by 2 bases; junction bases not matched to a gene: 5. The germline gives CDR1 GTSNPN, CDR2 SVGIG (reference sequence). This CDR3 spans 13 amino acids. CDR3 in amino acids: CAHSGQGNQPQHF. CDR3 coding DNA: TGTGCCCATTCGGGACAGGGCAATCAGCCCCAGCATTTT.

The chain links TRBV4-3 to TRBJ1-1, with 7 bases aligning to TRBD1. CDR3 length equals 16 residues. Trimming cost V 1 base and J 0 bases; bases outside gene matches: 5. Germline values: CDR1 LGHNA, CDR2 YSLEER. The CDR3 protein is CASSQVPRGMNTEAFF. The CDR3 DNA sequence: TGCGCCAGCAGCCAAGTTCCCAGGGGGATGAACACTGAAGCTTTCTTT.

This clone appeared a single time. The chain couples TRBV2 to TRBJ2-2; TRBD1 is a possible D gene (6 bases). The CDR3 has 13 residues. Germline V lookup: CDR1 SNHLY, CDR2 FYNNEI. The ends were cut back, 10 bases at V and 0 bases at J, with 9 bases in the middle. CDR3 region: CATRTANTGELFF. CDR3 DNA sequence: TGTGCCACCCGGACAGCGAACACCGGGGAGCTGTTTTTT.

The chain combines TRBV2 with TRBJ2-5; D is uncertain. V lost 1 base and J lost 2, with 8 bases in between. Germline CDR1 SNHLY, CDR2 FYNNEI. The CDR3 totals 14 residues. The CDR3 region is CASSEVTEQETQYF. The CDR3 nucleotides read TGTGCCAGCAGTGAAGTGACGGAACAAGAGACCCAGTACTTC.

This chain connects TRBV19 to TRBJ1-3, with D perhaps matching TRBD1 (5 bases). The CDR3 length is 14 residues. Trimming stripped 3 bases from V and 4 bases from J, with 10 bases between. CDR1 and CDR2 from the germline V gene are LNHDA and SQIVND (reference sequence). The DNA for the CDR3 is TGTGCCAGTAGTATGGGACGGGCCGGAAACACCATATATTTT. The encoded protein is CASSMGRAGNTIYF.

J is TRBJ2-7 and V is TRBV6-6; D perhaps matches TRBD2 (5 bases). CDR3 size: 15 residues. The V end was cut by 0 bases, the J end by 7 bases, with 16 bases between. Germline CDR1 and CDR2: MNHNY and SVGAGI (reference sequence). CDR3 coding DNA: TGTGCCAGCAGTTACTCTGGTGGGAGAGTGGGTGAGCAGTACTTC. Translating it yields CASSYSGGRVGEQYF.

Comments on this clone: Other DNA variants within this sample encode the same CDR3. The chain combines TRBV6-5 with TRBJ1-5, with 9 bases aligning to TRBD1. The CDR3 runs 14 residues. The J segment lost 3 bases and the V segment lost 6 bases, leaving 3 bases of the junction unmatched. CDR1 MNHEY and CDR2 SVGAGI come from the germline V gene. The CDR3: CASSRTGANQPQHF. DNA for the CDR3: TGTGCCAGCAGCCGGACAGGGGCCAATCAGCCCCAGCATTTT.

The genes are TRBV18 and TRBJ1-3, with D unresolved. Germline CDR1 KGHSH, CDR2 LQKENI. The CDR3 length is 16 residues. V dropped 6 bases and J dropped 0 bases, with 15 bases sitting between them. The CDR3 DNA reads TGTGCCAGCTCGTATCTATACAGCACCTCTGGAAACACCATATATTTT. It specifies CASSYLYSTSGNTIYF. Using reference TRBV18 and TRBJ1-3 for the parts outside the CDR3, the full variable domain is NAGVMQNPRHLVRRRGQEARLRCSPMKGHSHVYWYRQLPEEGLKFMVYLQKENIIDESGMPKERFSAEFPKEGPSILRIQQVVRGDSAAYFCASSYLYSTSGNTIYFGEGSWLTVV.

This rearrangement joins TRBV6-6 to TRBJ2-7; D is perhaps TRBD1 or TRBD2 (5 bases each). CDR1 is MNHNY and CDR2 is SVGAGI in the germline V gene (reference sequence). The V end was cut by 0 bases, the J end by 1 base, with 10 bases between. CDR3 size: 15 residues. CDR3 nucleotides: TGTGCCAGCAGTTACTCAGGGGAGAGTTCCTACGAGCAGTACTTC. Its protein is CASSYSGESSYEQYF.